This record concerns one TCR beta chain sequence. Authors' data handling: Amplification of reference gene primers provided the estimated nucleated cell counts. Profiling relied on immunoSEQ multiplex PCR, and the TCRdb table lists in-frame clones only, not all of them. The V and J calls and clone size were taken over from that table, and D and trimming were inferred from the DNA. The sample shows some 26,000 clones, 81% of them seen only once. V dropped 3 bases and J dropped 0 bases, with 5 bases sitting between them. In germline, CDR1 is MNHEY, CDR2 SMNVEV (reference sequence). The CDR3 extends over 14 amino acids. This record belongs to a study of blood T cell repertoires in COVID-19. On the study more broadly: Samples taken during acute and convalescent COVID-19 were collected in the United States, Italy and Spain. T cells, B-cell-depleted T cells, or PBMCs supplied cDNA or gDNA.

The V gene is TRBV27, the J gene TRBJ2-2; D is unclear. The sample comprised peripheral blood. The source of this sequence is a man aged 50 or older with active or convalescent COVID-19. CDR3 sequence (DNA): TGTGCCAGCAGTTTGGGCACGAACACCGGGGAGCTGTTTTTT. Residues: CASSLGTNTGELFF.